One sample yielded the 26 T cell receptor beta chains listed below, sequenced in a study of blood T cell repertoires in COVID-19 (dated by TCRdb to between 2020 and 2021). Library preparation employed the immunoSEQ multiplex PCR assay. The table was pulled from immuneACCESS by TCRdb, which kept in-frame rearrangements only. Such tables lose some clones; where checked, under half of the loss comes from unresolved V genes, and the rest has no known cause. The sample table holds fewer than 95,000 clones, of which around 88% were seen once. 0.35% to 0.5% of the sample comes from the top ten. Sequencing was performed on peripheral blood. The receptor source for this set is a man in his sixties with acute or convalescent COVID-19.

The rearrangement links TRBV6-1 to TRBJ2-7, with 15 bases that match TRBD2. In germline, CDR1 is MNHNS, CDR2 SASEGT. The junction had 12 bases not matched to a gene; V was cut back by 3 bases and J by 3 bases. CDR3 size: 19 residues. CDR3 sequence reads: CASSDARTSGRARVYEQYF. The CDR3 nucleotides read TGTGCCAGCAGTGACGCACGGACTAGCGGGAGGGCGCGGGTCTACGAGCAGTACTTC.

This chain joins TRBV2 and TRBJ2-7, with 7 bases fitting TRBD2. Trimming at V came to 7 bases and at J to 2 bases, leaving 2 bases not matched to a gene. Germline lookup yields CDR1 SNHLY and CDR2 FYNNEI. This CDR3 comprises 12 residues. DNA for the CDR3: TGTGCCAGCACTAGCGGACCCTACGAGCAGTACTTC. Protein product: CASTSGPYEQYF.

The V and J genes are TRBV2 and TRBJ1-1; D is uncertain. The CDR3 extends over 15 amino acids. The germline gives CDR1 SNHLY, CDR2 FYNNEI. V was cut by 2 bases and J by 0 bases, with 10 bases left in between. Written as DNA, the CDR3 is TGTGCCAGCAGTGAACGGCGGTCTCTGAACACTGAAGCTTTCTTT. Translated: CASSERRSLNTEAFF. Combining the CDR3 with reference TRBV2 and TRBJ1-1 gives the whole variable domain EPEVTQTPSHQVTQMGQEVILRCVPISNHLYFYWYRQILGQKVEFLVSFYNNEISEKSEIFDDQFSVERPDGSNFTLKIRSTKLEDSAMYFCASSERRSLNTEAFFGQGTRLTVV.

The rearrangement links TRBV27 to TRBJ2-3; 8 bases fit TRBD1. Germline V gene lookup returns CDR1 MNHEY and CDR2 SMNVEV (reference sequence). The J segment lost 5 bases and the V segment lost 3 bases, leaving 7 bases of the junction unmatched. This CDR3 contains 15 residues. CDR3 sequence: CASSLGRGRRDTQYF. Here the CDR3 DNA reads TGTGCCAGCAGTTTGGGCAGGGGGCGAAGAGATACGCAGTATTTT.

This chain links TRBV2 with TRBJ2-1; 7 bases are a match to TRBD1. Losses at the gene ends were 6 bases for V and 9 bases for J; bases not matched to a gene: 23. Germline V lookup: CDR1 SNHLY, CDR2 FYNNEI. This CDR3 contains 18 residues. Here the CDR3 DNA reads TGTGCCAGCAGGAAACGACTGGGACAGACCGTTGACGCAAGTGAGCAGTTCTTC. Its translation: CASRKRLGQTVDASEQFF.

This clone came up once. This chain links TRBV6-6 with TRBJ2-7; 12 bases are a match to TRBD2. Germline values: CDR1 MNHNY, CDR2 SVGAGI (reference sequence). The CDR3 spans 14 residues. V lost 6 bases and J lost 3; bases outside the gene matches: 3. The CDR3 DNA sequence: TGTGCCAGCAGGGAGACTAGCGGGAGCTACGAGCAGTACTTC. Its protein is CASRETSGSYEQYF.

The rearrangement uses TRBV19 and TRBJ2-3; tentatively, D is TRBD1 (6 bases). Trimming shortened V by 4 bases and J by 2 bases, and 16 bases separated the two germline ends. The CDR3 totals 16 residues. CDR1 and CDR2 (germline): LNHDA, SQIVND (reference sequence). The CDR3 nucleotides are TGTGCCAGTAGTAGCTTCGGCAGGGGAACCACAGATACGCAGTATTTT. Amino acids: CASSSFGRGTTDTQYF.

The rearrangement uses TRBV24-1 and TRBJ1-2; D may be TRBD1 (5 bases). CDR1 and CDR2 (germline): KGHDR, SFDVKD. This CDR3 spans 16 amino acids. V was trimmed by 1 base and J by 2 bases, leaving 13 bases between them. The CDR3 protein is CATSDLRQGGNYGYTF. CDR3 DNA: TGTGCCACCAGTGATTTACGGCAGGGTGGGAACTATGGCTACACCTTC.

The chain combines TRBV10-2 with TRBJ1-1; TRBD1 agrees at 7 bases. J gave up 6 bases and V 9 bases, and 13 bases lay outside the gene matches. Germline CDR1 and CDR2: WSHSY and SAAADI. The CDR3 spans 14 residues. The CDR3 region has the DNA TGCGCCAGTACGAAGGGGGCGCAGGAGGCTGAAGCTTTCTTT. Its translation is CASTKGAQEAEAFF.

In nucleotides, the CDR3 is TGTGCCAGCAGCGAGGACAGCCAAGAGACCCAGTACTTC. Amino acids: CASSEDSQETQYF. The rearrangement uses TRBV7-7 and TRBJ2-5; possibly TRBD1 for D (6 bases). CDR3 length equals 13 residues. CDR1 SSHAT and CDR2 FNYEAQ come from the germline V gene (reference sequence). Trimming removed 5 bases from V and 1 base from J, with 8 bases in between.

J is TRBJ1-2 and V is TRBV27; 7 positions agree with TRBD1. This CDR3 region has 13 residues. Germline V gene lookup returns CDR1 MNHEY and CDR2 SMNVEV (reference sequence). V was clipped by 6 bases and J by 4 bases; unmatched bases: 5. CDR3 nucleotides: TGTGCCAGCAGACCCGACAGGGTCTATGGCTACACCTTC. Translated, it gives CASRPDRVYGYTF.

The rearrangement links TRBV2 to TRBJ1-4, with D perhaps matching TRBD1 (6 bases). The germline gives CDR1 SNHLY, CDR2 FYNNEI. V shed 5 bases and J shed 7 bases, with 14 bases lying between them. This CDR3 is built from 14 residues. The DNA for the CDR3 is TGTGCCAGCAGTCAACAGGGAATCGGTGAAAAACTGTTTTTT. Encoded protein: CASSQQGIGEKLFF.

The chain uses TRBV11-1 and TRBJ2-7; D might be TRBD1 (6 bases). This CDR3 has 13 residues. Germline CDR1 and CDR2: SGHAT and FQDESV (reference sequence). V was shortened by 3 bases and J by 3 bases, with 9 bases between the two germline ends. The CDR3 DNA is TGTGCCAGCAGCTTTCGCAGGGGCTACGAGCAGTACTTC. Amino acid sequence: CASSFRRGYEQYF.

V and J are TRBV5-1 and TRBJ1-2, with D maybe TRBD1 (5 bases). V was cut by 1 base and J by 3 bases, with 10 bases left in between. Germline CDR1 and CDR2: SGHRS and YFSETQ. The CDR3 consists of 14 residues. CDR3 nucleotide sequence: TGCGCCAGCAGCTTGCCCGGCAGGGACTATGGCTACACCTTC. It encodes CASSLPGRDYGYTF.

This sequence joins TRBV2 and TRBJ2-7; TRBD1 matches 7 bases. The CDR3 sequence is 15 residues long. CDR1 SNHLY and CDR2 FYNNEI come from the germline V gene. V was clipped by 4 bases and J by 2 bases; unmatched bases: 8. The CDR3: CASSALGGGTYEQYF. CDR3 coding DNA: TGTGCCAGCAGTGCCTTAGGGGGCGGCACCTACGAGCAGTACTTC.

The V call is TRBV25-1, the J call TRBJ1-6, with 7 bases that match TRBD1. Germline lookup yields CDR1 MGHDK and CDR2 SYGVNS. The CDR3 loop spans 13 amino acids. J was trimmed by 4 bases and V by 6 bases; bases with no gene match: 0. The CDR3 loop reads CASRQGYNSPLHF. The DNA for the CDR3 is TGTGCCAGCAGACAGGGGTATAATTCACCCCTCCACTTT.

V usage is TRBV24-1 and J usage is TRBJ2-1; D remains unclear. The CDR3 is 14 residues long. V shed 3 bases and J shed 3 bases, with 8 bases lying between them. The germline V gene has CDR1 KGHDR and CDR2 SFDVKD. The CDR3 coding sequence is TGTGCCACCAGTGATCGTTCCTTCTACAATGAGCAGTTCTTC. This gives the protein CATSDRSFYNEQFF.

CDR3 sequence (DNA): TGTGCCAGCAGCTTGAATCTTGGGACTAACCAAGAGACCCAGTACTTC. It specifies CASSLNLGTNQETQYF. This chain joins TRBV5-4 and TRBJ2-5, with 7 bases fitting TRBD2. CDR3 size: 16 residues. The germline V gene encodes CDR1 SGHNT and CDR2 YYREEE (reference sequence). V lost 1 base, J lost 0 bases, and 6 bases stayed unmatched.

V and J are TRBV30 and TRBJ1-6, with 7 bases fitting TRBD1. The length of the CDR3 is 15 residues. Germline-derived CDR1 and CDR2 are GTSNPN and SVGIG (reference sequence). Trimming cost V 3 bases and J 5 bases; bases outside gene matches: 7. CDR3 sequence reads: CAWRLQGQNNSPLHF. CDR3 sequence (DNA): TGTGCCTGGAGACTACAGGGACAGAATAATTCACCCCTCCACTTT.

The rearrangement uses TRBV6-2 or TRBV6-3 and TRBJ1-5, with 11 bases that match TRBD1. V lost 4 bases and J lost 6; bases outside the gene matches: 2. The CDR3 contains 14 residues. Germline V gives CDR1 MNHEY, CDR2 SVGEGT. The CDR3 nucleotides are TGTGCCAGCAGTTGGACAGGGGGCCTTCAGCCCCAGCATTTT. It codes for CASSWTGGLQPQHF.

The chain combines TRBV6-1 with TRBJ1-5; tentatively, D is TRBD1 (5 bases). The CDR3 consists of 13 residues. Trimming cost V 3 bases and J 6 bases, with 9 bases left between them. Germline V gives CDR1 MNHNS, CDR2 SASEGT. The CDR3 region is CASSEGGGQPQHF. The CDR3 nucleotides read TGTGCCAGCAGTGAGGGGGGGGGTCAGCCCCAGCATTTT.

CDR3 residues: CASSVGQANTGELFF. CDR3 sequence (DNA): TGCGCCAGCAGTGTCGGACAGGCGAACACCGGGGAGCTGTTTTTT. The V call is TRBV5-1, the J call TRBJ2-2, with TRBD1 matching 7 bases. CDR1 is SGHRS, CDR2 YFSETQ, per germline. V gave up 5 bases and J gave up 0 bases; unmatched junction bases: 4. The CDR3 contains 15 residues.

The DNA for the CDR3 is TGTGCCAGCAGGCCTGGGCACAGCTCTGGAAACACCATATATTTT. Its protein is CASRPGHSSGNTIYF. The chain employs TRBV6-8 and TRBJ1-3; D uncertain. The CDR3 length is 15 residues. The V and J ends lost 6 bases and 0 bases respectively, with 12 bases between them. From germline, CDR1 is MNHGY and CDR2 SAAAGT.

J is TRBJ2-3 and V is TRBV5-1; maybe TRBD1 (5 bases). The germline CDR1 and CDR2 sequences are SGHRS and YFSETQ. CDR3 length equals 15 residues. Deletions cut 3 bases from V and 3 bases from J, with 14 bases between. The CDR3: CASSSAGFTTDTQYF. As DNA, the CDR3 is TGCGCCAGCAGCTCAGCAGGGTTCACAACAGATACGCAGTATTTT.

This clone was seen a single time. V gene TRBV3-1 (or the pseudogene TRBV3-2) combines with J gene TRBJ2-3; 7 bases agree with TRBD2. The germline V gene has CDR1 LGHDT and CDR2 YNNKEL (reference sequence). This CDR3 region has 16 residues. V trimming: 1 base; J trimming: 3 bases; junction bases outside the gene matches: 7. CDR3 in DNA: TGTGCCAGCAGCCAAGCCAAACGGGAGGAAACAGATACGCAGTATTTT. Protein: CASSQAKREETDTQYF.

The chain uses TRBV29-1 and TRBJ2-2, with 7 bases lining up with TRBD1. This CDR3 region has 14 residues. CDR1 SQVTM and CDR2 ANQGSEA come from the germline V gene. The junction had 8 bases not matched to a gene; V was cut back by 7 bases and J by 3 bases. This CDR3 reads CSAFDRVDTGELFF. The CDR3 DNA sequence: TGCAGCGCCTTCGACAGGGTTGACACCGGGGAGCTGTTTTTT.